The 27 T cell receptor beta chains in this list originate from one sample, sequenced in a study of metastatic and nonmetastatic thyroid tumors. Each patient went into thyroid surgery without having received any treatment. TCRdb redid the clone calls on the PCR reads using MiXCR. The table has about 40,000 clones, 17% seen once. The sequenced material came from tumor tissue. These receptors all stem from a female donor with papillary thyroid cancer or a benign thyroid nodule (not recorded which). Some clones in this sample may be carry-over from other donors' samples.

This clone came up many times. This sequence joins TRBV5-1 and TRBJ1-2, with 9 bases aligning to TRBD1. Per the germline V gene, CDR1 is SGHRS and CDR2 is YFSETQ. This CDR3 region has 16 residues. Losses at the gene ends were 1 base for V and 4 bases for J; bases not matched to a gene: 8. CDR3 bases: TGCGCCAGCAGCTTGCGGGACAGGGAACTACCCTATGGCTACACCTTC. Its protein is CASSLRDRELPYGYTF.

This clone was detected only a few times. This sequence may be a read error, since a much larger clone differs from it by one base. The chain links TRBV6-1 to TRBJ2-1; D unclear. Trimming left V 6 bases short and J 9 bases short, with 18 bases between. Germline values: CDR1 MNHNS, CDR2 SASEGT. The length of the CDR3 is 14 residues. The CDR3 DNA follows: TGTGCCAGCAGACCGTTGGGCAGGTCGGGTGAGCAGTTCTTC. It encodes CASRPLGRSGEQFF.

In this sample, this clone turned up many times. V usage is TRBV20-1 and J usage is TRBJ2-5; a weak D match, TRBD2 (5 bases). Germline values: CDR1 DFQATT, CDR2 SNEGSKA (reference sequence). The CDR3 length is 13 residues. The ends were cut back, 3 bases at V and 4 bases at J, with 12 bases in the middle. DNA for the CDR3: TGCAGTGCTAGGGGGAGAGTCCGAGAGACCCAGTACTTC. Its protein product is CSARGRVRETQYF.

This clone was seen at least ten times. This rearrangement joins TRBV4-3 to TRBJ2-7; 8 bases are shared with TRBD2. Trimming cost V 3 bases and J 0 bases; bases outside gene matches: 7. Germline CDR1 reads LGHNA; CDR2 reads YSLEER. The CDR3 consists of 16 residues. The CDR3 region has the DNA TGCGCCAGCAGCCAGACCTTAGCGGGGAGCTCCTACGAGCAGTACTTC. Its translation: CASSQTLAGSSYEQYF.

This clone was observed many times. Distinct nucleotide sequences in the sample also encode this CDR3. The chain links TRBV7-6 to TRBJ2-3; the D is unclear. This CDR3 has 16 amino acids. Germline values: CDR1 SGHVS, CDR2 FNYEAQ. With 0 bases removed from V and 5 bases from J, the gap between germline ends came to 15 bases. CDR3 in amino acids: CASSLALSQWGDTQYF. Written as DNA, the CDR3 is TGTGCCAGCAGCTTAGCTTTGTCCCAGTGGGGAGATACGCAGTATTTT.

Many counts were recorded for this clone. V is TRBV3-1 and J is TRBJ1-6, with D perhaps matching TRBD1 (6 bases). Germline-derived CDR1 and CDR2 are LGHDT and YNNKEL (reference sequence). The CDR3 contains 16 residues. Trimming pared 3 bases from V and 5 bases from J, leaving 14 bases between. The CDR3: CASSHRGTRNNSPLHF. In nucleotides, the CDR3 is TGTGCCAGCAGCCACCGCGGGACAAGAAATAATTCACCCCTCCACTTT.

This clone was seen at least ten times. Other DNA sequences in the sample encode the same CDR3. The chain couples TRBV29-1 to TRBJ1-2, with D unresolved. The CDR3 totals 12 residues. The V end lost 6 bases, the J end lost 4 bases, and 12 bases lay between the germline ends. From germline, CDR1 is SQVTM and CDR2 ANQGSEA. CDR3 sequence reads: CSVELGGYGYTF. DNA for the CDR3: TGCAGCGTCGAATTGGGAGGCTATGGCTACACCTTC.

Many counts were recorded for this clone. This chain uses TRBV7-9 with TRBJ1-2, with 7 bases matching TRBD1. Germline CDR1 reads SEHNR; CDR2 reads FQNEAQ (reference sequence). The CDR3 spans 13 residues. V was clipped by 2 bases and J by 6 bases; unmatched bases: 3. The CDR3, as DNA: TGTGCCAGCAGCTTACTGAGGGGGCATGGCTACACCTTC. Residues: CASSLLRGHGYTF.

Many counts were recorded for this clone. This chain joins TRBV7-2 and TRBJ2-7; no definite D call. Germline values: CDR1 SGHTA, CDR2 FQGNSA. V was pared by 1 base and J by 3 bases, with 7 bases between. The CDR3 length is 13 residues. CDR3 in amino acids: CASSLDRGYEQYF. The CDR3 DNA is TGTGCCAGCAGCTTAGATCGCGGCTACGAGCAGTACTTC.

In this sample, this clone turned up many times. This chain joins TRBV19 and TRBJ2-3; a weak D match, TRBD1 (5 bases). Germline CDR1 LNHDA, CDR2 SQIVND (reference sequence). This CDR3 has 17 amino acids. Deletions cut 4 bases from V and 2 bases from J, with 19 bases between. The CDR3: CASSTPRELGPTDTQYF. CDR3 DNA sequence: TGTGCCAGTAGTACCCCCAGGGAATTGGGTCCCACAGATACGCAGTATTTT.

This chain joins TRBV4-3 and TRBJ1-2; D ambiguous. CDR1 LGHNA and CDR2 YSLEER come from the germline V gene. Between the trimmed V and J ends, which lost 0 bases and 7 bases, there was a span of 12 bases. The CDR3 extends over 14 amino acids. In nucleotides, the CDR3 is TGCGCCAGCAGCCAAGAGCGGTTGGAGGCTGGCTACACCTTC. This encodes CASSQERLEAGYTF.

This clone appeared many times. The V call is TRBV7-9, the J call TRBJ2-5; maybe TRBD2 (5 bases). Trimming left V 5 bases short and J 5 bases short, with 15 bases between. Germline CDR1 and CDR2: SEHNR and FQNEAQ (reference sequence). The CDR3 length is 14 residues. This CDR3 reads CASSPRGFGETQYF. CDR3 DNA sequence: TGTGCCAGCAGCCCGAGAGGGTTCGGGGAGACCCAGTACTTC.

Here the CDR3 reads CASSITVMNTEAFF. Written as DNA, the CDR3 is TGTGCCAGTAGTATAACCGTTATGAACACTGAAGCTTTCTTT. The chain is built from TRBV19 and TRBJ1-1; D gene uncertain. The CDR3 spans 14 residues. Trimming left V 2 bases short and J 0 bases short, with 7 bases between. Germline V gives CDR1 LNHDA, CDR2 SQIVND (reference sequence).

CDR3 amino acids: CASSTTRGGASGNTIYF. CDR3 in DNA: TGTGCCAGCAGTACTACAAGAGGGGGCGCGTCCGGAAACACCATATATTTT. This chain joins TRBV6-2 or TRBV6-3 and TRBJ1-3; TRBD1 matches at 7 bases. CDR3 size: 17 residues. The J segment lost 4 bases and the V segment lost 5 bases, leaving 14 bases of the junction unmatched. Germline CDR1 reads MNHEY; CDR2 reads SVGEGT.

The chain couples TRBV4-1 to TRBJ2-7, with 8 bases identical to TRBD1. Germline V gene lookup returns CDR1 MGHRA and CDR2 YSYEKL. CDR3 size: 15 residues. V dropped 8 bases and J dropped 2; count of bases not matched to a gene: 11. CDR3 DNA sequence: TGCGCCAGCGGAAAACCGGGACAGGCCACCTACGAGCAGTACTTC. Its translation: CASGKPGQATYEQYF.

The table lists this clone with many counts. The V gene is TRBV19, the J gene TRBJ2-2; possible D gene TRBD2, 7 bases. The V gene lost 6 bases and the J gene lost 5 bases, with 16 bases spanning the gap. From germline, CDR1 is LNHDA and CDR2 SQIVND (reference sequence). This CDR3 contains 15 residues. In nucleotides, the CDR3 is TGTGCCAGTAGACCCTGGGGGGGGCGGACCGGGGAGCTGTTTTTT. The encoded protein is CASRPWGGRTGELFF.

This clone was found a few times. V usage is TRBV10-2 and J usage is TRBJ2-1; D is unresolved. V was trimmed by 0 bases and J by 15 bases, leaving 15 bases between them. CDR1 is WSHSY and CDR2 is SAAADI in the germline V gene. The CDR3 sequence is 13 residues long. The CDR3, as DNA: TGCGCCAGCAGTGAGTCGTTCCATGCTGGTTGGTTCTTC. Residues: CASSESFHAGWFF.

This clone was found many times. V is TRBV7-9 and J is TRBJ2-7; TRBD1 aligns across 10 bases. Unmatched junction bases numbered 6, after V lost 1 base and J lost 3 bases. The V gene's germline CDR1 is SEHNR and CDR2 FQNEAQ (reference sequence). The CDR3 loop spans 16 amino acids. The CDR3 DNA reads as TGTGCCAGCAGCTTAGTTCGGGACAGGGGACGCTACGAGCAGTACTTC. It is translated as CASSLVRDRGRYEQYF. The full variable domain, rest sourced from reference TRBV7-9 and TRBJ2-7, is DTGVSQNPRHKITKRGQNVTFRCDPISEHNRLYWYRQTLGQGPEFLTYFQNEAQLEKSRLLSDRFSAERPKGSFSTLEIQRTEQGDSAMYLCASSLVRDRGRYEQYFGPGTRLTVT.

The rearrangement joins TRBV6-1 to TRBJ1-3, with D perhaps matching TRBD1 (6 bases). This CDR3 comprises 16 residues. Germline CDR1 is MNHNS and CDR2 is SASEGT. The germline V and J ends were trimmed by 6 bases and 0 bases, with 15 bases remaining between them. DNA for the CDR3: TGTGCCAGCAGCGAACCGGGACATAACTCTGGAAACACCATATATTTT. This encodes CASSEPGHNSGNTIYF.

There are many counts of this clone. The chain combines TRBV2 with TRBJ2-3; TRBD1 might be the D (6 bases). There are 14 residues in the CDR3. Germline-derived CDR1 and CDR2 are SNHLY and FYNNEI. Trimming took 8 bases from V and 5 from J, leaving 17 bases between them. The CDR3 nucleotides are TGTGCCAGCCTCAAGGACAGAGCGGAAGATACGCAGTATTTT. Translated, it gives CASLKDRAEDTQYF.

The chain couples TRBV28 to TRBJ2-7; D is unresolved. The CDR3 covers 12 residues. V was shortened by 4 bases and J by 5 bases, with 9 bases between the two germline ends. Germline V gives CDR1 MDHEN, CDR2 SYDVKM. The DNA of the CDR3 is TGTGCCAGCAGTTCTAACATCCACGAGCAGTACTTC. Protein product: CASSSNIHEQYF. The variable domain in full, completed from reference TRBV28 and TRBJ2-7, reads DVKVTQSSRYLVKRTGEKVFLECVQDMDHENMFWYRQDPGLGLRLIYFSYDVKMKEKGDIPEGYSVSREKKERFSLILESASTNQTSMYLCASSSNIHEQYFGPGTRLTVT.

Remarks on this clone: At one boundary the junction diverges from the germline segment, which might be a read error. This rearrangement joins TRBV11-2 to TRBJ2-3; D possibly corresponds to TRBD2 (5 bases). The germline V gene encodes CDR1 SGHAT and CDR2 FQNNGV. The CDR3 runs to 12 residues. Written as DNA, the CDR3 is TGTGCCATCGGGAAGGGCACAGATACTCAGTATTTT. This translates into CAIGKGTDTQYF.

At least ten counts were recorded for this clone. J is TRBJ2-7 and V is TRBV2; TRBD1 aligns across 7 bases. The trim removed 3 bases at V and 4 bases at J, leaving 6 bases unmatched. CDR3 size: 14 residues. The germline V gene encodes CDR1 SNHLY and CDR2 FYNNEI. For the CDR3, the DNA is TGTGCCAGCAGTGATAAGACAGGGAAATACGAGCAGTACTTC. Amino acids: CASSDKTGKYEQYF.

The table lists this clone with a few counts. Since a much larger clone is just one base distant, this may be a read error. This specimen includes other DNA sequences encoding the same CDR3. This chain uses TRBV18 with TRBJ2-3; 11 bases align to TRBD1. The CDR3 covers 14 residues. Trimming at V came to 5 bases and at J to 6 bases, leaving 4 bases not matched to a gene. Germline V gives CDR1 KGHSH, CDR2 LQKENI. CDR3 coding DNA: TGTGCCAGCTCAAGAGGACAGGGGGCGGATACGCAGTATTTT. Protein: CASSRGQGADTQYF.

In its sample, this clone was seen many times. The same CDR3 is also encoded by other DNA sequences in this sample. The V and J genes are TRBV7-9 and TRBJ2-1; D is unclear. This CDR3 has 13 amino acids. V lost 2 bases, J lost 5 bases, and 7 bases lay in between. Germline V gives CDR1 SEHNR, CDR2 FQNEAQ (reference sequence). CDR3: CASSLSADNEQFF. Here the CDR3 DNA reads TGTGCCAGCAGCTTATCGGCTGACAATGAGCAGTTCTTC.

This clone was observed at least ten times. The gene calls are TRBV24-1 and TRBJ2-5; the match to TRBD1 covers 7 bases. The germline V gene has CDR1 KGHDR and CDR2 SFDVKD. This CDR3 is 14 amino acids long. The V and J ends lost 6 bases and 1 base, in that order; junction bases with no gene match: 4. Here the CDR3 DNA reads TGTGCCACCAGTCGGGACAGATTCCAAGAGACCCAGTACTTC. Amino acids: CATSRDRFQETQYF.

This clone was found many times. This chain uses TRBV18 with TRBJ1-3; a possible D gene is TRBD1 (5 bases). V lost 2 bases and J 2 bases, leaving 13 bases between the germline ends. CDR1 and CDR2 (germline): KGHSH, LQKENI. This CDR3 is built from 16 residues. This chain's CDR3 is CASSPVQGSTGNTIYF. As DNA, the CDR3 is TGTGCCAGCTCACCAGTCCAGGGATCTACTGGAAACACCATATATTTT. The full variable domain, with the rest looked up from reference TRBV18 and TRBJ1-3, is NAGVMQNPRHLVRRRGQEARLRCSPMKGHSHVYWYRQLPEEGLKFMVYLQKENIIDESGMPKERFSAEFPKEGPSILRIQQVVRGDSAAYFCASSPVQGSTGNTIYFGEGSWLTVV.